One and the same sample provided the 23 T cell receptor beta chains below, sequenced in a study of blood T cells in healthy people across ages. Primed by a sample-barcoded 5' primer and a J-beta primer mix, a second PCR proceeded for 7 to 11 cycles. TCRdb recomputed calls from the 5' RACE reads with MiXCR, one row per CDR3 protein. In the table there are approximately 2,000,000 distinct CDR3 sequences, roughly two fifths of which are singletons. Sequences were obtained from blood. These receptors were collected from a human donor in good health.

This clonotype was seen more than once but under ten times. The chain recombines TRBV20-1 with TRBJ1-5; TRBD1 matches 8 bases. Germline CDR1 is DFQATT and CDR2 is SNEGSKA (reference sequence). V shed 5 bases, J shed 1 base, and the junction held 4 bases outside the gene matches. CDR3 size: 14 residues. The chain's CDR3 is CSAGQGFSNQPQHF. For the CDR3, the DNA is TGCAGTGCTGGACAGGGATTCAGCAATCAGCCCCAGCATTTT.

The chain is built from TRBV5-1 and TRBJ1-1; perhaps TRBD1 as D (5 bases). Germline V gene sequence: CDR1 SGHRS, CDR2 YFSETQ. Trimming pared 1 base from V and 8 bases from J, leaving 12 bases between. This CDR3 has 13 amino acids. In DNA form, the CDR3 reads TGCGCCAGCAGCTTGAAGGGGCACAACGAAGCTTTCTTT. Protein: CASSLKGHNEAFF.

The chain joins TRBV12-3 or TRBV12-4 to TRBJ2-2; 8 nucleotides align to TRBD1. V shed 2 bases, J shed 5 bases, and the junction held 4 bases outside the gene matches. CDR3 length equals 15 residues. Here the CDR3 reads CASSLNRGLTGELFF. In DNA, the CDR3 is TGTGCCAGCAGTTTAAACAGGGGGTTGACCGGGGAGCTGTTTTTT.

This clonotype was seen once. One end of the junction is discordant with germline, which a read error may explain. V is TRBV11-2 and J is TRBJ2-4; D remains unclear. The J call could be wrong; TRBJ2-7 is a better fit for the DNA end. This CDR3 region has 13 residues. Germline loops: CDR1 SGHAT, CDR2 FQNNGV. DNA for the CDR3: TGTGCCATCAGCTTAGCTACACCCTACGAGCAGTACTTC. This encodes CAISLATPYEQYF.

CDR3 nucleotides: TGCGCCAGCAGCTTGGGGATTGGGAACTATGGCTACACCTTC. Its protein is CASSLGIGNYGYTF. The rearrangement links TRBV5-1 to TRBJ1-2, with D uncertain. This CDR3 comprises 14 residues. Trimming left V 0 bases short and J 2 bases short, with 8 bases between. Per the germline V gene, CDR1 is SGHRS and CDR2 is YFSETQ.

The chain recombines TRBV5-5 with TRBJ2-7; weak D call: TRBD2 (6 bases). With 4 bases removed from V and 2 bases from J, the gap between germline ends came to 13 bases. Germline CDR1 reads SGHKS; CDR2 reads YYEKEE (reference sequence). This CDR3 is built from 14 residues. The chain's CDR3 is CASSPWDWTYEQYF. The CDR3, as DNA: TGTGCCAGCAGCCCATGGGACTGGACCTACGAGCAGTACTTC.

This rearrangement joins TRBV6-2 or TRBV6-3 to TRBJ1-1; 7 bases agree with TRBD1. This CDR3 is 17 amino acids long. Germline trimming cut 2 bases from V and 0 bases from J; bases unmatched to any gene: 9. CDR1 and CDR2 (germline): MNHEY, SVGEGT. In nucleotides, the CDR3 is TGTGCCAGCAGTTACCCTACGACAGGGAGAGTGAACACTGAAGCTTTCTTT. Amino acids: CASSYPTTGRVNTEAFF.

The rearrangement joins TRBV13 to TRBJ1-1, with TRBD1 as a possible D gene (5 bases). Per the germline V gene, CDR1 is PRHDT and CDR2 is FYEKMQ (reference sequence). This CDR3 is built from 15 residues. The germline V and J ends were trimmed by 6 bases and 4 bases, with 18 bases remaining between them. The CDR3 nucleotides read TGTGCCAGCAGTTCTCTTGGGACCATAGGCACTGAAGCTTTCTTT. Translation gives CASSSLGTIGTEAFF.

The chain employs TRBV5-1 and TRBJ2-3; 7 bases agree with TRBD2. V lost 0 bases, J lost 2 bases, and 9 bases stayed unmatched. Germline CDR1 is SGHRS and CDR2 is YFSETQ. CDR3 length: 17 residues. The CDR3 loop reads CASSLALGGLPTDTQYF. The CDR3 DNA reads as TGCGCCAGCAGCTTGGCCTTGGGGGGACTACCCACAGATACGCAGTATTTT.

V gene TRBV12-3 or TRBV12-4 combines with J gene TRBJ1-2; D remains unclear. V lost 7 bases to trimming and J lost 2 bases, with 14 bases between them. The CDR3 extends over 14 amino acids. CDR3 DNA sequence: TGTGCCAGCACCTCTCCCCAAGAAAACTATGGCTACACCTTC. It specifies CASTSPQENYGYTF.

The genes are TRBV12-3 or TRBV12-4 and TRBJ2-1; a possible D gene is TRBD2 (6 bases). There are 16 residues in the CDR3. Trimming stripped 0 bases from V and 3 bases from J, with 12 bases between. CDR3 nucleotide sequence: TGTGCCAGCAGTTTAGCGCGGGGTCCTGGCTACAATGAGCAGTTCTTC. This encodes CASSLARGPGYNEQFF.

In the case of this clonotype: At one of its ends the junction is not consistent with the germline gene, which may arise from a read error. The chain has TRBV20-1 and TRBJ2-3, with 8 bases lining up with TRBD1. CDR1 is DFQATT and CDR2 is SNEGSKA in the germline V gene (reference sequence). The CDR3 is 15 residues long. Here the CDR3 reads CSAPIRQGTTDAQYF. CDR3 DNA sequence: TGCAGTGCTCCGATACGACAGGGGACGACAGATGCGCAGTATTTT.

This clonotype was seen only a few times. The chain is built from TRBV9 and TRBJ1-2; D possibly corresponds to TRBD1 (6 bases). The V end was cut by 3 bases, the J end by 6 bases, with 18 bases between. Per the germline V gene, CDR1 is SGDLS and CDR2 is YYNGEE. The CDR3 is 15 amino acids. CDR3 nucleotide sequence: TGTGCCAGCAGCGACGAACGAGGGGGAAGACATGGCTACACCTTC. Its translation: CASSDERGGRHGYTF.

This clonotype has only a few counts. The V and J genes are TRBV7-9 and TRBJ2-3; the D gene is possibly TRBD1 (6 bases). The CDR3 is 16 residues long. The V gene's germline CDR1 is SEHNR and CDR2 FQNEAQ (reference sequence). V was trimmed by 5 bases and J by 1 base, leaving 16 bases between them. The CDR3 region is CASSRDQGPRTDTQYF. Here the CDR3 DNA reads TGTGCCAGCAGCCGAGATCAGGGGCCACGCACAGATACGCAGTATTTT.

This clonotype was recorded a few times. One end of the junction fails to match germline, which may point to a read error. The rearrangement uses TRBV9 and TRBJ1-2, with TRBD1 matching over 10 bases. Germline CDR1 is SGDLS and CDR2 is YYNGEE. This CDR3 contains 16 residues. CDR3 coding DNA: TGTGCCTGCAGCGCATATCCGGGGACAGGGGAATATGGCTACACCTTC. This encodes CACSAYPGTGEYGYTF. Based on the CDR3 plus reference TRBV9 and TRBJ1-2, the full variable domain is DSGVTQTPKHLITATGQRVTLRCSPRSGDLSVYWYQQSLDQGLQFLIQYYNGEERAKGNILERFSAQQFPDLHSELNLSSLELGDSALYFCACSAYPGTGEYGYTFGSGTRLTVV.

The chain uses TRBV27 and TRBJ2-1, with TRBD2 matching 13 bases. The CDR3 extends over 17 amino acids. V dropped 5 bases and J dropped 4; count of bases not matched to a gene: 8. CDR1 is MNHEY and CDR2 is SMNVEV in the germline V gene (reference sequence). The DNA of the CDR3 is TGTGCCAGCAGTCCCCTCCGGACTAGCGGGGGATACAATGAGCAGTTCTTC. It specifies CASSPLRTSGGYNEQFF.

The chain is built from TRBV29-1 and TRBJ2-3; D may correspond to TRBD1 or TRBD2 (5 bases each). The V end was cut by 4 bases, the J end by 6 bases, with 17 bases between. Germline values: CDR1 SQVTM, CDR2 ANQGSEA. The CDR3 consists of 14 residues. This CDR3 is CSVGIRGWGDTQYF. DNA for the CDR3: TGCAGCGTTGGGATACGGGGCTGGGGGGATACGCAGTATTTT.

The CDR3 loop is CASSLGHGETGELFF. CDR3 in DNA: TGCGCCAGCAGCTTGGGGCACGGGGAAACCGGGGAGCTGTTTTTT. The chain has TRBV5-1 and TRBJ2-2; D is possibly TRBD2 (5 bases). This CDR3 is 15 amino acids long. V lost 0 bases, J lost 5 bases, and 11 bases lay in between. Germline values: CDR1 SGHRS, CDR2 YFSETQ.

The chain uses TRBV6-1 and TRBJ2-7; 10 bases agree with TRBD2. Trimming took 5 bases from V and 4 from J; bases not matched to a gene: 8. The CDR3 has 15 amino acids. CDR1 is MNHNS and CDR2 is SASEGT in the germline V gene. The CDR3 DNA reads as TGTGCCAGCAGTTGGGCGCTAGCGGGGGCGTACGAGCAGTACTTC. Protein: CASSWALAGAYEQYF.

The sample holds a few counts of this clonotype. This chain uses TRBV9 with TRBJ2-7; 7 nucleotides line up with TRBD2. J lost 0 bases, V lost 6 bases, and 6 bases had no gene match. Germline V gene sequence: CDR1 SGDLS, CDR2 YYNGEE. The CDR3 loop spans 14 amino acids. The CDR3 coding sequence is TGTGCCAGCAACATAGCGGGCTCCTCCTACGAGCAGTACTTC. This codes for CASNIAGSSYEQYF.

This clonotype was detected a few times. The V gene is TRBV20-1, the J gene TRBJ2-3, with D possibly being TRBD1 (6 bases). This CDR3 is built from 11 residues. Trimming left V 7 bases short and J 7 bases short, with 12 bases between. Germline V lookup: CDR1 DFQATT, CDR2 SNEGSKA (reference sequence). CDR3: CSVPGDHTQYF. The CDR3 nucleotides read TGCAGTGTCCCAGGGGACCATACGCAGTATTTT.

The V gene is TRBV7-2, the J gene TRBJ2-1; no reliable D call. The CDR3 totals 14 residues. The V and J ends lost 5 bases and 7 bases respectively, with 15 bases between them. Germline V gives CDR1 SGHTA, CDR2 FQGNSA. The CDR3 protein is CASSLTGSRNEQFF. CDR3 nucleotides: TGTGCCAGCAGCCTAACCGGGTCTAGAAATGAGCAGTTCTTC.

The chain joins TRBV5-1 to TRBJ2-1, with a possible D match to TRBD2 (7 bases). Germline CDR1 SGHRS, CDR2 YFSETQ. With 6 bases removed from V and 8 bases from J, the gap between germline ends came to 21 bases. This CDR3 is 15 amino acids long. The CDR3 protein is CASKNLGGPSDEQFF. The CDR3 nucleotides read TGCGCCAGCAAGAACTTGGGGGGGCCCTCCGATGAGCAGTTCTTC. The full variable domain, its missing parts supplied by reference TRBV5-1 and TRBJ2-1, is KAGVTQTPRYLIKTRGQQVTLSCSPISGHRSVSWYQQTPGQGLQFLFEYFSETQRNKGNFPGRFSGRQFSNSRSEMNVSTLELGDSALYLCASKNLGGPSDEQFFGPGTRLTVL.